This TCR beta chain is drawn from a study of T cells expressing NK-cell markers. Study observations and caveats: In a handful of donors, dominant CD3+CD56+NKG2C+ clonotypes ranked among the top 10 CD8+ clonotypes.

TCRdb reprocessed the 5' RACE reads and stores each CDR3 protein as one record, lacking DNA. Found here are about 390,000 distinct CDR3 sequences; the top ten clones hold approximately 12%. The CDR3 has 15 amino acids. In germline, CDR1 is SGHRS, CDR2 YFSETQ. With respect to this clonotype: The target antigen is unknown.

The chain employs TRBV5-1 and TRBJ1-2; there is no DNA to check the TCRdb D call of TRBD1. Source material: blood T cells: a sorted CD56 or NKG2C T cell subset, CD4+ or CD8+ T cells, or bulk PBMC T cells (not recorded which). The receptor was derived from a woman aged 45-59 years in good health. This chain's CDR3 is CASSLNGAGQGGYTF.